The T cell receptor (beta chain) under discussion was sequenced for a study of blood T cell repertoires in COVID-19 (dated by TCRdb to 2020 to 2022). In the study overall: Samples covering the acute and convalescent phases of COVID-19 were provided by collaborators in the United States, Italy and Spain. The material from the prospective study consisted of cDNA or gDNA derived from T cells, B-cell-depleted T cells, or PBMCs. Deeply sampled blood TCRbeta repertoires from subjects exposed to, actively infected with, or recovered from COVID-19 were included in the dataset. The repertoires were released in a freely available public database intended as a resource for research on the immune response to SARS-CoV-2. The samples were drawn from two sources: the first 160 participants of the ongoing ImmuneRACE study, and 1,254 subjects contributed by 6 global collaborators. Nearly every sample came with metadata listing a de-identified subject ID, COVID-19 status, age in years and sex. Where available, HLA class I and class II types were taken from metadata supplied by the sample provider and were not determined by assay-based typing. Broad study findings and their caveats: Clinical and demographic metadata were provided uncurated, with the amount varying by source and participant.

The immunoSEQ Assay, a bias-controlled multiplex PCR, was used to amplify TCRbeta CDR3 regions from genomic DNA. Concerning the study's data processing: Nucleated cell counts per sample were estimated from amplification of reference gene primers within the assay. To quantify the absolute abundance of each unique TCRbeta CDR3 rearrangement, sequence reads were collapsed and filtered. For each sample, productive Simpson clonality was calculated as the square root of Simpson's diversity index across productive rearrangements. Not all clones reach the TCRdb copy of this immuneACCESS table, which keeps in-frame sequences only. Checked studies attribute under half of the gap to unresolved V genes and leave the rest unexplained. That table gives V, J and clone size, and the DNA gave D and trimming. This sample has 150,000 or so clones in its table, and around 80% of those were observed once. The ten largest clones add up to 5% to 7% of the sample.

A remark on this clone: Its specific antigen is unknown. Base quality data are lacking; no much larger clone is found one base away.

Participants in the prospective study were enrolled through a virtual design, were aged about 18 to 90 years, and lived in roughly 26 United States geographic areas. To assign participants to cohorts, the prospective study relied on clinical history that participants themselves reported in a screening survey and a study questionnaire. Recovered participants in ImmuneRACE Cohort 3 were defined as having two consecutive negative NP/OP PCR tests, clearance from a healthcare professional, or resolution of symptoms. In the prospective study, mobile phlebotomists collected whole blood, serum and a nasopharyngeal or oropharyngeal swab from each participant. Additional blood draws and questionnaires over an approximately 2-month period could optionally be provided by prospective study participants. Blood samples from the prospective study were shipped frozen or at room temperature prior to DNA extraction.

Source material: PBMCs or T cells enriched from blood (not recorded which). This TCR was sampled from a woman aged 50 to 60 who had recovered from COVID-19.

The CDR3 amino acid sequence is: CASNFVEGGETQYF. The base sequence is TGTGCCAGCAATTTTGTCGAGGGCGGCGAGACCCAGTACTTC. Recombination joined TRBV3-1 (or the pseudogene TRBV3-2) with TRBJ2-5; the D gene is perhaps TRBD2, on 5 matching bases. V is cut by 7 bases and J by 5 bases, and the space between the germline ends is 17 bases. CDR1 and CDR2 (LGHDT, YNNKEL) derive from the germline V gene (reference sequence). Counted from cysteine to phenylalanine, this CDR3 has 14 amino acids. The DNA shown is the 42-base CDR3, in frame from base 1.